These 7 T cell receptor beta chains originate from one sample sequenced in a study of blood T cells in healthy people across ages. A sample-barcoded 5' primer and a J-beta primer mix were used in a second PCR of about 7 to 12 cycles. TCRdb re-called the 5' RACE reads with MiXCR, one entry per CDR3 protein. The repertoire holds approximately 900,000 distinct CDR3 sequences, approximately 32% seen once, with more than 8.5% in the top ten. The same sample was also studied in work on T cells of mothers and their children.

The sample consisted of blood. The receptors derive from a woman aged 40 to 55 in good health.

This clonotype was detected only a few times. This rearrangement joins TRBV12-3 or TRBV12-4 to TRBJ1-1, with 7 bases matching TRBD1. The length of the CDR3 is 12 residues. V lost 6 bases to trimming and J lost 6 bases; unmatched junction nucleotides: 4. CDR3 residues: CASSDRVAEAFF. The DNA for the CDR3 is TGTGCCAGCAGCGACAGGGTGGCTGAAGCTTTCTTT.

This clonotype has a handful of counts. This chain joins TRBV12-3 or TRBV12-4 and TRBJ1-6, with 7 bases fitting TRBD1. The CDR3 covers 19 residues. The J segment lost 0 bases and the V segment lost 6 bases, leaving 14 bases of the junction unmatched. CDR3 in amino acids: CASSRRGGWDSSYNSPLHF. In nucleotides, the CDR3 is TGTGCCAGCAGCCGACGGGGGGGTTGGGACAGCTCCTATAATTCACCCCTCCACTTT.

The chain employs TRBV10-3 and TRBJ2-1, with 12 bases identical to TRBD2. Germline trimming cut 6 bases from V and 9 bases from J; bases unmatched to any gene: 9. The germline CDR1 and CDR2 sequences are ENHRY and SYGVKD. This CDR3 is 15 amino acids long. In DNA, the CDR3 is TGTGCCATCAGAAGTTCTAGCGGGGGGGCGGTTGAGCAGTTCTTC. The encoded protein is CAIRSSSGGAVEQFF.

This clonotype was detected only once. The rearrangement uses TRBV12-3 or TRBV12-4 and TRBJ1-1; D is undetermined. The CDR3 length is 16 residues. V lost 1 base and J lost 2, with 14 bases in between. CDR3: CASSLDPHNLNTEAFF. The CDR3 DNA sequence: TGTGCCAGCAGTTTAGACCCCCACAATTTAAACACTGAAGCTTTCTTT.

This clonotype was counted only a few times. A read error may account for a junction end that differs from germline. The rearrangement joins TRBV2 to TRBJ1-2; TRBD1 matches 9 bases. CDR3 length: 13 residues. Germline V lookup: CDR1 SNHLY, CDR2 FYNNEI. CDR3 protein: CARSAQGAYGYTF. CDR3 nucleotide sequence: TGTGCCCGCAGTGCACAGGGGGCCTATGGCTACACCTTC.

The chain has TRBV5-1 and TRBJ2-1; TRBD2 might be the D (7 bases). This CDR3 has 16 residues. Deletions cut 0 bases from V and 5 bases from J, with 15 bases between. Germline V gene lookup returns CDR1 SGHRS and CDR2 YFSETQ. The CDR3 nucleotides read TGCGCCAGCAGCTTGGTCGGGGGGCAGGCCCACAATGAGCAGTTCTTC. This gives the protein CASSLVGGQAHNEQFF.

To note about this clonotype: Germline is not matched at one junction end, which may reflect a read error. This chain uses TRBV6-4 with TRBJ2-2; D perhaps matches TRBD1 (6 bases). Germline CDR1 and CDR2: MRHNA and SNTAGT. The CDR3 length is 16 residues. In DNA form, the CDR3 reads TGTACCAGCAGTGACTCTTTACAGGGCGACACCGGGGAGCTGTTTTTT. Translated: CTSSDSLQGDTGELFF.